The 15 T cell receptor beta chains below all came from one sample that was sequenced in a study of control samples from healthy donors and cancer patients. The method was immunoSEQ multiplex PCR; TCRdb's version includes in-frame clones alone and lacks a portion of them. The repertoire holds over 15,000 clones, with 85% to 90% as singletons. Input material: PBMCs. The receptor set was obtained from a woman aged 70-85 years with colorectal cancer.

This chain links TRBV3-1 (or the pseudogene TRBV3-2) with TRBJ2-2; 11 bases are a match to TRBD2. The CDR3 is made up of 17 amino acids. Losses at the gene ends were 4 bases for V and 1 base for J; bases not matched to a gene: 5. Germline V gene lookup returns CDR1 LGHDT and CDR2 YNNKEL (reference sequence). CDR3 sequence (DNA): TGTGCCAGCAGCCGGTCTAGCGGGAGGTGGAACACCGGGGAGCTGTTTTTT. Translated: CASSRSSGRWNTGELFF.

The chain carries TRBV7-2 and TRBJ2-7; TRBD1 agrees at 12 bases. Germline values: CDR1 SGHTA, CDR2 FQGNSA. The CDR3 totals 18 residues. The V gene end was trimmed by 2 bases and the J gene end by 2 bases; junction bases not matched to a gene: 10. CDR3 protein: CASSLRPGQGANPYEQYF. DNA of the CDR3: TGTGCCAGCAGCTTACGACCGGGACAGGGGGCTAACCCCTACGAGCAGTACTTC.

This chain joins TRBV18 and TRBJ2-7; TRBD2 matches 11 bases. Germline V CDR1 and CDR2: KGHSH, LQKENI. The junction had 6 bases not matched to a gene; V was cut back by 6 bases and J by 5 bases. The CDR3 is 14 amino acids. The CDR3: CASSPGLAGHEQYF. DNA for the CDR3: TGTGCCAGCTCCCCCGGACTAGCGGGCCACGAGCAGTACTTC.

The genes are TRBV18 and TRBJ2-6, with D perhaps TRBD2 (5 bases). V was pared by 0 bases and J by 4 bases, with 10 bases between. CDR1 and CDR2 from the germline V gene are KGHSH and LQKENI. The CDR3 extends over 16 amino acids. The CDR3 sequence: CASSPPMTGGANVLTF. DNA for the CDR3: TGTGCCAGCTCACCACCGATGACGGGAGGGGCCAACGTCCTGACTTTC. Using reference TRBV18 and TRBJ2-6 for the parts outside the CDR3, the full variable domain is NAGVMQNPRHLVRRRGQEARLRCSPMKGHSHVYWYRQLPEEGLKFMVYLQKENIIDESGMPKERFSAEFPKEGPSILRIQQVVRGDSAAYFCASSPPMTGGANVLTFGAGSRLTVL.

The CDR3: CASSPGTLMNTEAFF. CDR3 DNA: TGTGCCAGCAGCCCCGGGACCCTCATGAACACTGAAGCTTTCTTT. The chain uses TRBV11-3 and TRBJ1-1, with a possible D match to TRBD1 (5 bases). Germline V lookup: CDR1 SGHNT, CDR2 YENEEA. V was clipped by 5 bases and J by 0 bases, with 13 bases between them. This CDR3 region has 15 residues.

CDR3 region: CASRGREERRSLYEQYF. The DNA of the CDR3 is TGTGCCAGCCGGGGCAGGGAGGAGCGAAGATCTCTCTACGAGCAGTACTTC. The J gene is TRBJ2-7, the V gene TRBV5-6; D is perhaps TRBD2 (6 bases). V was trimmed by 7 bases and J by 3 bases, leaving 26 bases between them. Germline loops: CDR1 SGHDT, CDR2 YYEEEE. This CDR3 has 17 amino acids.

J is TRBJ2-3 and V is TRBV7-6, with D unresolved. V shed 5 bases and J shed 1 base, with 7 bases lying between them. This CDR3 comprises 13 residues. Germline values: CDR1 SGHVS, CDR2 FNYEAQ. The CDR3: CASSPYRTDTQYF. The CDR3 DNA reads TGTGCCAGCAGCCCTTACCGCACAGATACGCAGTATTTT.

This rearrangement joins TRBV27 to TRBJ2-7; 7 nucleotides align to TRBD1. V lost 8 bases to trimming and J lost 1 base; unmatched junction nucleotides: 11. From germline, CDR1 is MNHEY and CDR2 SMNVEV (reference sequence). The CDR3 extends over 15 amino acids. In DNA, the CDR3 is TGTGCCAGCGCCTCAATAGGGGACAGTTCCTACGAGCAGTACTTC. It specifies CASASIGDSSYEQYF.

This CDR3 reads CASSLLLLASTDTQYF. CDR3 DNA sequence: TGTGCCAGCAGCTTGTTGTTACTAGCCAGCACAGATACGCAGTATTTT. The chain links TRBV5-6 to TRBJ2-3; D is possibly TRBD2 (6 bases). Germline V gene data show CDR1 as SGHDT and CDR2 as YYEEEE. V shed 1 base and J shed 0 bases, with 12 bases lying between them. The CDR3 sequence is 16 residues long.

The chain has TRBV9 and TRBJ2-7, with 8 bases identical to TRBD1. The CDR3 runs 14 residues. The germline V gene encodes CDR1 SGDLS and CDR2 YYNGEE. Germline trimming cut 2 bases from V and 3 bases from J; bases unmatched to any gene: 4. In DNA, the CDR3 is TGTGCCAGCAGCGTCGGACAGGGATACTACGAGCAGTACTTC. It codes for CASSVGQGYYEQYF.

Here the CDR3 reads CASSWGGSNTGELFF. Written as DNA, the CDR3 is TGCGCCAGCAGCTGGGGGGGCTCGAACACCGGGGAGCTGTTTTTT. The V and J genes are TRBV5-1 and TRBJ2-2; D perhaps matches TRBD2 (7 bases). V dropped 3 bases and J dropped 0 bases, with 9 bases sitting between them. This CDR3 is 15 amino acids long. The germline gives CDR1 SGHRS, CDR2 YFSETQ.

The sample holds one count of this clone. This rearrangement joins TRBV6-4 to TRBJ1-5, with a tentative D call TRBD1 (5 bases). Trimming shortened V by 4 bases and J by 1 base, and 8 bases separated the two germline ends. The CDR3 loop spans 14 amino acids. Per the germline V gene, CDR1 is MRHNA and CDR2 is SNTAGT. CDR3 amino acids: CASSGGGSNQPQHF. CDR3 DNA sequence: TGTGCCAGCAGTGGGGGGGGAAGCAATCAGCCCCAGCATTTT.

This clone appeared a few times. The chain couples TRBV9 to TRBJ2-2; D is undetermined. The V end was cut by 0 bases, the J end by 5 bases, with 11 bases between. The CDR3 has 15 residues. Looked up from germline, CDR1 is SGDLS and CDR2 is YYNGEE. The CDR3 sequence: CASSVAPQGTGELFF. The DNA for the CDR3 is TGTGCCAGCAGCGTAGCCCCGCAAGGTACCGGGGAGCTGTTTTTT.

The chain joins TRBV11-2 to TRBJ2-2; TRBD2 might be the D (6 bases). CDR1 is SGHAT, CDR2 FQNNGV, per germline. V was cut by 7 bases and J by 0 bases, with 21 bases left in between. The length of the CDR3 is 18 residues. The CDR3 is CASTPRMLARSNTGELFF. CDR3 in DNA: TGTGCCAGCACCCCTCGGATGCTAGCGCGCTCGAACACCGGGGAGCTGTTTTTT.

The CDR3 nucleotides are TGTGCCAGCAGCCAAGGAAGCGGGGGGGCAGATACCGAGACCCAGTACTTC. Its translation: CASSQGSGGADTETQYF. The chain recombines TRBV3-1 (or the pseudogene TRBV3-2) with TRBJ2-5; TRBD2 aligns across 10 bases. The CDR3 loop spans 17 amino acids. The junction had 10 bases not matched to a gene; V was cut back by 1 base and J by 5 bases. Looked up from germline, CDR1 is LGHDT and CDR2 is YNNKEL (reference sequence).